Listed below are T cell receptor beta chains from one sample, sequenced in a study of cytomegalovirus exposure and HLA in healthy donors. The protocol was immunoSEQ multiplex PCR, while the TCRdb copy is restricted to in-frame clones and leaves out a portion. Of 75,000 or so clones listed, around 74% were seen once; the top ten hold about a fifth. Sequencing used PBMCs. All receptors come from a woman aged 25 to 39 in good health and CMV-seropositive. Each CDR3 is given with its conserved first and last residue. D genes are given only for firm matches. Expanded clones get a size class; other rows say once, few or many, or leave the size out.

d_gene	abundance	j_gene	v_gene	CDR3aa	CDR3nt
TRBD2	once	TRBJ2-7	TRBV30	CAWCLIAGVSYEQYF	TGTGCCTGGTGCCTGATAGCGGGGGTATCCTACGAGCAGTACTTC
NA	NA	TRBJ1-2	TRBV7-8	CASSLRIAGGYTF	TGTGCCAGCAGCTTACGGATTGCCGGGGGCTACACCTTC
TRBD1	NA	TRBJ1-2	TRBV7-9	CASSFNGQVSYGYTF	TGTGCCAGCAGCTTTAACGGACAGGTGTCCTATGGCTACACCTTC
NA	NA	TRBJ2-5	TRBV5-1	CASSLDIQETQYF	TGCGCCAGCAGCTTGGACATCCAAGAGACCCAGTACTTC
NA	few	TRBJ1-5	TRBV6-5	CASSWGGPGANQPQHF	TGTGCCAGCAGTTGGGGGGGTCCGGGGGCCAATCAGCCCCAGCATTTT
NA	NA	TRBJ1-1	TRBV6-5	CASADLRGNDTEAFF	TGTGCCAGCGCGGATCTACGGGGAAATGACACTGAAGCTTTCTTT
TRBD2	NA	TRBJ2-7	TRBV28	CASSVSGSSYEQYF	TGTGCCAGCTCCGTTAGCGGGAGCTCCTACGAGCAGTACTTC
NA	NA	TRBJ2-7	TRBV5-4	CASSLGDYEQYF	TGTGCCAGCAGCTTGGGCGATTACGAGCAGTACTTC
TRBD1	NA	TRBJ1-5	TRBV2	CASSTGQGVHQPQHF	TGTGCCAGCAGTACCGGACAGGGGGTTCATCAGCCCCAGCATTTT
NA	NA	TRBJ1-1	TRBV19	CASSRMRNTEAFF	TGTGCCAGTAGTAGAATGAGGAACACTGAAGCTTTCTTT
NA	NA	TRBJ1-3	TRBV4-1	CASSQENRDGGNTIYF	TGCGCCAGCAGCCAAGAAAACAGGGACGGTGGAAACACCATATATTTT
NA	once	TRBJ1-1	TRBV2	CASSVKRNTEAFF	TGTGCCAGCAGTGTGAAGAGGAACACTGAAGCTTTCTTT
NA	NA	TRBJ2-5	TRBV4-1	CASSRRQQETQYF	TGCGCCAGCAGCCGTAGACAACAAGAGACCCAGTACTTC
NA	NA	TRBJ2-7	TRBV27	CASSLLGRPYEQYF	TGTGCCAGCAGTTTATTGGGGAGACCCTACGAGCAGTACTTC
TRBD1	few	TRBJ1-1	TRBV29-1	CSVTQGRTEAFF	TGCAGCGTCACACAGGGGAGGACTGAAGCTTTCTTT
NA	NA	TRBJ2-1	TRBV10-1	CASSELSGIQGNEQFF	TGCGCCAGCAGTGAGCTATCCGGGATCCAAGGGAATGAGCAGTTCTTC
TRBD1	NA	TRBJ1-5	TRBV7-9	CASSPTGNQPQHF	TGTGCCAGCAGCCCGACAGGGAATCAGCCCCAGCATTTT
NA	NA	TRBJ2-7	TRBV6-1	CASSAARGAYEQYF	TGTGCCAGCAGCGCCGCGCGGGGAGCCTACGAGCAGTACTTC
TRBD2	NA	TRBJ2-7	TRBV27	CASSYLAGTYEQYF	TGTGCCAGCAGCTACCTAGCGGGAACCTACGAGCAGTACTTC
TRBD1	NA	TRBJ2-7	TRBV10-3	CAISTGGGEQYF	TGTGCCATCAGCACAGGGGGTGGAGAGCAGTACTTC
NA	NA	TRBJ2-7	TRBV29-1	CSVVYGNGYEQYF	TGCAGCGTTGTGTACGGGAACGGCTACGAGCAGTACTTC
NA	NA	TRBJ2-1	TRBV6-5	CASSYTNSDEQFF	TGTGCCAGCAGTTACACTAATAGCGATGAGCAGTTCTTC
NA	NA	TRBJ2-7	TRBV10-1	CASSEGTDLAREQYF	TGCGCCAGCAGTGAAGGTACAGACCTCGCGCGTGAGCAGTACTTC
TRBD1	NA	TRBJ2-4	TRBV11-2	CASSSAPRSGGNIQYF	TGTGCCAGCAGCTCTGCTCCCCGGTCAGGGGGAAACATTCAGTACTTC
TRBD1	NA	TRBJ1-4	TRBV30	CAWSLSGQGAVREKLFF	TGTGCCTGGAGTCTCTCGGGACAGGGGGCGGTGAGGGAAAAACTGTTTTTT
TRBD1	NA	TRBJ2-7	TRBV7-8	CASSQNRGSNEQYF	TGTGCCAGCAGCCAGAACAGGGGGTCGAACGAGCAGTACTTC
NA	NA	TRBJ2-7	TRBV7-8	CASSLLISASEQYF	TGTGCCAGCAGCTTATTAATCAGCGCATCCGAGCAGTACTTC